Sequencing of this T cell receptor (beta chain) was carried out in a study of T-cell memory formation after mild COVID-19. Trimming removed 0 bases from V and 9 bases from J, with 15 bases in between. This CDR3 has 15 residues. CDR1 SGDLS and CDR2 YYNGEE come from the germline V gene. TCRdb ran MiXCR on the 5' RACE reads and lists one entry per CDR3 protein. Among some 180,000 distinct CDR3 sequences listed, approximately 12% were seen once. The sequencing sample was made of PBMCs or a T cell subset sorted from them (not recorded which). The V and J genes are TRBV9 and TRBJ2-2, with D unresolved. This sequence was found in a man aged 18 to 29 who had mild COVID-19 (a few samples of this study predate the infection). Cell type and time point are not known. This CDR3 reads CASSVDPAGTRELFF. CDR3 in DNA: TGTGCCAGCAGCGTAGATCCGGCAGGTACTCGGGAGCTGTTTTTT.